This TCR beta chain is drawn from a study of OX40 agonist ivuxolimab in advanced cancers. The overall study: Treatment of patients was with ivuxolimab, an agonistic anti-OX40 (CD134) antibody.

The data were produced by immunoSEQ multiplex PCR, yet TCRdb's version contains in-frame clones alone and is incomplete. The sample holds 65,000 to 95,000 clones, around 93% seen once. With V trimmed by 6 bases and J by 0 bases, 4 bases remained unmatched. In germline, CDR1 is SGHTA, CDR2 FQGNSA. The CDR3 spans 15 residues. The rearrangement links TRBV7-2 to TRBJ2-2; 7 bases agree with TRBD1. The sample was CD4+ or CD8+ T cells sorted from blood, taken in a trial of the OX40 agonist ivuxolimab. The sequence was obtained from an adult with an advanced solid tumor such as melanoma, head and neck, liver or kidney cancer. CDR3 DNA sequence: TGTGCCAGCAGTCCTGGACAGGCGAACACCGGGGAGCTGTTTTTT. Protein: CASSPGQANTGELFF.